Below are 20 T cell receptor beta chains sequenced from a single sample in a study of molecular identifiers for immune sequencing clone quantification. In TCRdb, the PCR reads were re-called with MiXCR into one record per CDR3 protein. The sample consists of about 60,000 distinct CDR3 sequences, 17% of them appearing once. The sample comprised naive CD8+ T cells from blood, with Jurkat cell RNA spiked in. Regarding subset: FACS-sorted CD8+CD4-CCR7+CD45RA+ naive T cells. These receptor sequences come from a human donor in good health. Some libraries in this study had Jurkat cell RNA spiked in.

This clonotype showed up many times. The chain is built from TRBV12-3 or TRBV12-4 and TRBJ2-7, with 10 bases that match TRBD2. V was pared by 3 bases and J by 3 bases, with 8 bases of the junction left unmatched. The CDR3 loop spans 16 amino acids. The CDR3 here is CASSFLRAGGVYEQYF. CDR3 nucleotide sequence: TGTGCCAGCAGTTTTCTCCGAGCGGGAGGGGTCTACGAGCAGTACTTC.

The chain combines TRBV19 with TRBJ1-3; 8 bases agree with TRBD1. The germline gives CDR1 LNHDA, CDR2 SQIVND (reference sequence). CDR3 length equals 15 residues. V shed 3 bases and J 4 bases; nucleotides not matched to a gene: 5. DNA for the CDR3: TGTGCCAGTAGTATTGTGGGACAGGCAGGAAACACCATATATTTT. Residues: CASSIVGQAGNTIYF.

This clonotype was seen ten or more times. This rearrangement joins TRBV27 to TRBJ2-5; TRBD2 aligns across 9 bases. CDR3 length equals 17 residues. CDR1 is MNHEY, CDR2 SMNVEV, per germline (reference sequence). The trim removed 2 bases at V and 1 base at J, leaving 8 bases unmatched. The chain's CDR3 is CASSLNPTSGIQETQYF. The DNA for the CDR3 is TGTGCCAGCAGTTTAAACCCGACTAGCGGTATCCAAGAGACCCAGTACTTC.

This clonotype was counted at least ten times. This sequence joins TRBV7-6 and TRBJ2-3, with 12 bases matching TRBD2. The CDR3 runs to 14 residues. With V trimmed by 5 bases and J by 6 bases, 3 bases remained unmatched. Germline CDR1 reads SGHVS; CDR2 reads FNYEAQ. CDR3 bases: TGTGCCAGCAGCCTCGGGACTAGCGGGGATACGCAGTATTTT. Amino acids: CASSLGTSGDTQYF.

This clonotype was seen many times. The genes are TRBV7-2 and TRBJ2-7; D is possibly TRBD1 (5 bases). The germline V gene encodes CDR1 SGHTA and CDR2 FQGNSA. V shed 1 base and J shed 2 bases, with 9 bases lying between them. The CDR3 covers 14 residues. CDR3: CASSLVTVAYEQYF. The CDR3 bases are TGTGCCAGCAGCTTAGTGACAGTTGCCTACGAGCAGTACTTC.

This clonotype has ten or more counts. The chain recombines TRBV7-2 with TRBJ2-1; TRBD2 matches at 13 bases. CDR3 length: 16 amino acids. Losses at the gene ends were 5 bases for V and 7 bases for J; bases not matched to a gene: 8. Looked up from germline, CDR1 is SGHTA and CDR2 is FQGNSA. The CDR3 region is CASSTAAGLAGNEQFF. DNA of the CDR3: TGTGCCAGCAGCACTGCCGCGGGACTAGCGGGGAATGAGCAGTTCTTC.

This chain joins TRBV27 and TRBJ2-7; either TRBD1 or TRBD2 may fit D (5 bases each). V lost 6 bases and J lost 3, with 12 bases in between. Germline loops: CDR1 MNHEY, CDR2 SMNVEV (reference sequence). The CDR3 contains 13 residues. The CDR3 region is CASSTGRSYEQYF. The CDR3 bases are TGTGCCAGCAGCACGGGACGGAGCTACGAGCAGTACTTC.

Details on this clonotype: One base away lies a much larger clone, so this may be a sequencing read error. This chain connects TRBV12-3 or TRBV12-4 to TRBJ2-1; 13 positions match TRBD2. The junction had 3 bases not matched to a gene; V was cut back by 4 bases and J by 6 bases. The CDR3 has 15 amino acids. CDR3 protein: CASSSRTSGGNEQFF. Written as DNA, the CDR3 is TGTGCCAGCAGTTCACGGACTAGCGGGGGCAATGAGCAGTTCTTC.

Regarding this clonotype: A much more abundant neighbour one base away suggests this may be a read error. The conserved final phenylalanine or tryptophan is absent from the CDR3, which likely points to a read error. The rearrangement links TRBV11-2 to TRBJ2-3, with 8 bases aligning to TRBD2. This CDR3 region has 15 residues. V was pared by 5 bases and J by 7 bases, with 11 bases of the junction left unmatched. Germline V gene sequence: CDR1 SGHAT, CDR2 FQNNGV. Here the CDR3 reads CASSEGLGLYYTQYS. The CDR3 DNA reads TGTGCCAGCAGCGAGGGACTAGGATTATACTATACGCAGTATTCT.

In this sample, this clonotype turned up many times. This chain uses TRBV9 with TRBJ1-6; possibly TRBD1 for D (5 bases). This CDR3 comprises 17 residues. V lost 0 bases to trimming and J lost 1 base, with 11 bases between them. In germline, CDR1 is SGDLS, CDR2 YYNGEE. CDR3 protein: CASSVGAGLSYNSPLHF. Here the CDR3 DNA reads TGTGCCAGCAGCGTAGGGGCAGGGTTGTCCTATAATTCACCCCTCCACTTT.

In this sample, this clonotype turned up many times. The rearrangement links TRBV6-2 or TRBV6-3 to TRBJ1-1; no clear D. The germline V gene encodes CDR1 MNHEY and CDR2 SVGEGT. The CDR3 extends over 13 amino acids. Trimming took off 7 bases at V and 3 bases at J, with 12 bases between the two ends. The CDR3 DNA reads as TGTGCCAGCACCCTGGGCCTCTACACTGAAGCTTTCTTT. This gives the protein CASTLGLYTEAFF.

This clonotype was counted many times. Relative to the germline gene, one junction end is altered; a read error may explain this. The rearrangement joins TRBV27 to TRBJ2-7, with D possibly being TRBD2 (5 bases). Germline V gives CDR1 MNHEY, CDR2 SMNVEV (reference sequence). The CDR3 has 16 amino acids. The CDR3 nucleotides read TGTGCCGGCAGTTTATCCTCCTGGCTAGCCCAATCCGAGCAGTGCTTC. Translation: CAGSLSSWLAQSEQCF.

Many counts were recorded for this clonotype. This chain connects TRBV7-9 to TRBJ2-7; unclear D gene. V was pared by 2 bases and J by 4 bases, with 6 bases between. Germline CDR1 and CDR2: SEHNR and FQNEAQ (reference sequence). This CDR3 has 12 amino acids. The CDR3 sequence is CASSLLKYEQYF. The CDR3 nucleotides read TGTGCCAGCAGCTTACTGAAGTACGAGCAGTACTTC.

This clonotype was observed many times. V usage is TRBV30 and J usage is TRBJ2-3; a weak D match, TRBD1 (5 bases). Trimming removed 0 bases from V and 6 bases from J, with 10 bases in between. From germline, CDR1 is GTSNPN and CDR2 SVGIG (reference sequence). This CDR3 contains 13 residues. The CDR3 loop reads CAWSVQPGDTQYF. CDR3 nucleotides: TGTGCCTGGAGTGTACAGCCAGGGGATACGCAGTATTTT.

Only one count was recorded for this clonotype. One end of the junction is discordant with germline, which a read error may explain. The chain joins TRBV5-6 to TRBJ2-1, with 15 positions matching TRBD2. The CDR3 spans 17 residues. The germline gives CDR1 SGHDT, CDR2 YYEEEE. CDR3 residues: CASSEGLAGGSYNKQFF. The CDR3, as DNA: TGTGCCAGCAGCGAGGGACTAGCGGGAGGATCCTACAATAAGCAGTTCTTC.

There are a few counts of this clonotype. The rearrangement uses TRBV29-1 and TRBJ2-1; D call uncertain. The CDR3 extends over 15 amino acids. Germline assignment: CDR1 SQVTM and CDR2 ANQGSEA. Deletions cut 5 bases from V and 0 bases from J, with 14 bases between. The CDR3 is CSVLFGDPSYNEQFF. CDR3 sequence (DNA): TGCAGCGTTCTCTTTGGAGACCCCTCCTACAATGAGCAGTTCTTC.

This clonotype appeared a few times. Since a much larger clone is just one base distant, this may be a read error. The chain joins TRBV11-2 to TRBJ2-1, with TRBD2 matching over 8 bases. Germline V gives CDR1 SGHAT, CDR2 FQNNGV. The length of the CDR3 is 14 residues. CDR3 nucleotides: TGTGCCAGCAGCTTATTCGGGGGGGACCGTGAGCTGTTCTTC. It specifies CASSLFGGDRELFF.

This clonotype was recorded at least ten times. The rearrangement links TRBV19 to TRBJ1-1, with 8 bases matching TRBD1. CDR1 is LNHDA, CDR2 SQIVND, per germline (reference sequence). The V segment lost 2 bases and the J segment 5 bases; nucleotides outside the gene matches: 7. The CDR3 has 15 amino acids. CDR3 in amino acids: CASSISGQVTTEAFF. The CDR3 nucleotides read TGTGCCAGTAGTATATCGGGACAGGTGACGACTGAAGCTTTCTTT. The full variable domain, with the rest looked up from reference TRBV19 and TRBJ1-1, is DGGITQSPKYLFRKEGQNVTLSCEQNLNHDAMYWYRQDPGQGLRLIYYSQIVNDFQKGDIAEGYSVSREKKESFPLTVTSAQKNPTAFYLCASSISGQVTTEAFFGQGTRLTVV.

On this clonotype itself: A much larger clone sits a single nucleotide away, making a read error possible. This chain uses TRBV2 with TRBJ2-3; 14 nucleotides match TRBD2. There are 15 residues in the CDR3. From germline, CDR1 is SNHLY and CDR2 FYNNEI. The DNA for the CDR3 is TGTGCCAGGACCGGGACTAGCGGGAGCACAGATACGCGGTATTTT. Its translation: CARTGTSGSTDTRYF.

In this sample, this clonotype turned up many times. The chain carries TRBV20-1 and TRBJ1-6; D ambiguous. V was cut by 4 bases and J by 5 bases, with 12 bases left in between. Germline-derived CDR1 and CDR2 are DFQATT and SNEGSKA (reference sequence). The CDR3 covers 14 residues. The CDR3 is CSAILRHDNSPLHF. In nucleotides, the CDR3 is TGCAGTGCTATACTCCGACACGATAATTCACCCCTCCACTTT.